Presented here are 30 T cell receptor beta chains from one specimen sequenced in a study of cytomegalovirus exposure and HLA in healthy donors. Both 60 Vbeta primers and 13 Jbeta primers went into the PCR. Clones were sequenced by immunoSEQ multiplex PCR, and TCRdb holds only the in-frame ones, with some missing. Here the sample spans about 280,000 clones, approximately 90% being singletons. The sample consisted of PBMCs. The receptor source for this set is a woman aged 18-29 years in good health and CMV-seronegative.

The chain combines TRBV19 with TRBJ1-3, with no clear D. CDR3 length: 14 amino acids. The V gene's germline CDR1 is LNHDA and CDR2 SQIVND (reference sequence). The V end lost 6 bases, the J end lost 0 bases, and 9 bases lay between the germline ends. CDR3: CASRGAISGNTIYF. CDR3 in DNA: TGTGCCAGTAGAGGAGCCATCTCTGGAAACACCATATATTTT.

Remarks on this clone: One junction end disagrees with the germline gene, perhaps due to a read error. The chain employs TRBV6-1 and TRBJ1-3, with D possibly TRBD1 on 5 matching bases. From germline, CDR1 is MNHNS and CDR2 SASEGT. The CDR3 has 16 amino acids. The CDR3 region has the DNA TGTGCCTGCAGTGAGTTCTGGGGCTACTCTGGAAACACCATATATTTT. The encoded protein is CACSEFWGYSGNTIYF.

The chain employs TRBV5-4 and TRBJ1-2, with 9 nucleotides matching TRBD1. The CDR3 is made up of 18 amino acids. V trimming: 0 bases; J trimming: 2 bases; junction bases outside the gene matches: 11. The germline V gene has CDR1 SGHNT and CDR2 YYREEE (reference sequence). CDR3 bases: TGTGCCAGCAGCTTGGTCCCTAATGCCGGGACAGGGAACTATGGCTACACCTTC. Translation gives CASSLVPNAGTGNYGYTF.

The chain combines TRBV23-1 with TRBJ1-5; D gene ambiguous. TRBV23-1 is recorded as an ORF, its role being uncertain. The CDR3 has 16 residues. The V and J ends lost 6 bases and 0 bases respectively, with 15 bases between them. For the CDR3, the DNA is TGCGCCAGCAGCGGGAGGGCAGCAGATAGCAATCAGCCCCAGCATTTT. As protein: CASSGRAADSNQPQHF.

This chain's CDR3 is CASTPVGGGAGEQYF. The CDR3 nucleotides are TGCGCCAGCACCCCGGTAGGCGGGGGGGCGGGGGAGCAGTACTTC. V is TRBV5-1 and J is TRBJ2-7, with 9 bases lining up with TRBD2. CDR3 length: 15 residues. V lost 6 bases and J lost 7; bases outside the gene matches: 14. Germline loops: CDR1 SGHRS, CDR2 YFSETQ.

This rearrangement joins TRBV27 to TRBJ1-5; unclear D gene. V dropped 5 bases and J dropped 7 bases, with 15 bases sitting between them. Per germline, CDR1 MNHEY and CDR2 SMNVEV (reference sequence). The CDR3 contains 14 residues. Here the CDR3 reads CASSENWTGQPQHF. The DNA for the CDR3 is TGTGCCAGCAGTGAAAACTGGACGGGGCAGCCCCAGCATTTT.

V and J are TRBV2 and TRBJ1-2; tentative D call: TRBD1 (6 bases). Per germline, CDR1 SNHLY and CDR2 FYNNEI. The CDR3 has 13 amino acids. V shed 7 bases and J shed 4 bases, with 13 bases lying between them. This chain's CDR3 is CASTEGDGYGYTF. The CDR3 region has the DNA TGTGCCAGCACCGAGGGGGACGGCTATGGCTACACCTTC.

The CDR3 region is CASRSPAGLASYNEQFF. The CDR3, as DNA: TGTGCCAGCAGGTCGCCTGCGGGACTAGCCTCCTACAATGAGCAGTTCTTC. The chain recombines TRBV11-2 with TRBJ2-1, with 9 bases aligning to TRBD2. CDR1 is SGHAT and CDR2 is FQNNGV in the germline V gene. The J segment lost 0 bases and the V segment lost 6 bases, leaving 9 bases of the junction unmatched. The CDR3 has 17 residues. The full variable domain, completed using reference TRBV11-2 and TRBJ2-1, is EAGVAQSPRYKIIEKRQSVAFWCNPISGHATLYWYQQILGQGPKLLIQFQNNGVVDDSQLPKDRFSAERLKGVDSTLKIQPAKLEDSAVYLCASRSPAGLASYNEQFFGPGTRLTVL.

The CDR3 sequence: CASSLKGVDGYTF. In DNA form, the CDR3 reads TGTGCCAGCAGTTTAAAAGGGGTCGATGGCTACACCTTC. The V gene is TRBV27, the J gene TRBJ1-2; perhaps TRBD1 as D (5 bases). The germline V gene encodes CDR1 MNHEY and CDR2 SMNVEV (reference sequence). The CDR3 length is 13 residues. Trimming removed 2 bases from V and 6 bases from J, with 10 bases in between.

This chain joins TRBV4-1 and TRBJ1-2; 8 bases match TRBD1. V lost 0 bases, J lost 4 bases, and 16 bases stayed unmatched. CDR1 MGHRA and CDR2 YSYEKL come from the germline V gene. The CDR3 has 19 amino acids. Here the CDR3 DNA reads TGCGCCAGCAGCCAAGATATCACTCCCGGGACAGGATTTTCCTATGGCTACACCTTC. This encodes CASSQDITPGTGFSYGYTF.

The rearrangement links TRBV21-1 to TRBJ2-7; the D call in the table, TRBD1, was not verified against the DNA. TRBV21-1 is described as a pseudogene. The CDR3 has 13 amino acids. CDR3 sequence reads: CASINRESYEQYF. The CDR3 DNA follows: TGTGCCAGCATAAACAGGGAATCGTACGAGCAGTACTTC.

CDR3 in amino acids: CASSHGGELFF. The CDR3 DNA sequence: TGTGCCAGCAGTCACGGCGGGGAGCTGTTTTTT. The V call is TRBV27, the J call TRBJ2-2; D not resolved. V dropped 5 bases and J dropped 7 bases, with 5 bases sitting between them. CDR1 is MNHEY, CDR2 SMNVEV, per germline (reference sequence). The CDR3 is 11 residues long.

The CDR3 here is CATSRVQVPSNQPQHF. CDR3 nucleotides: TGTGCCACCAGCAGAGTTCAGGTCCCTAGCAATCAGCCCCAGCATTTT. The genes are TRBV15 and TRBJ1-5; no clear D gene. The CDR3 has 16 residues. The germline V gene encodes CDR1 LNHNV and CDR2 YYDKDF (reference sequence). V dropped 1 base and J dropped 0 bases, with 10 bases sitting between them.

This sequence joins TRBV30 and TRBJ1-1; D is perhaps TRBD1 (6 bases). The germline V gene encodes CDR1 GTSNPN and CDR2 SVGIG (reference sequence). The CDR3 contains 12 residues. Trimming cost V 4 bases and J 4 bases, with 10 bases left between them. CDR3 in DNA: TGTGCCTGGAATCAGGGGAGCACTGAAGCTTTCTTT. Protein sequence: CAWNQGSTEAFF.

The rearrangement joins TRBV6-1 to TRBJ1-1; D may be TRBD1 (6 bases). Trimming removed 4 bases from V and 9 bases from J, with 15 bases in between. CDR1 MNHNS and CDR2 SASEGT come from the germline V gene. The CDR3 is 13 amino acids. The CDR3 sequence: CASSVTWTDKAFF. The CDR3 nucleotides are TGTGCCAGCAGTGTCACCTGGACAGACAAAGCTTTCTTT.

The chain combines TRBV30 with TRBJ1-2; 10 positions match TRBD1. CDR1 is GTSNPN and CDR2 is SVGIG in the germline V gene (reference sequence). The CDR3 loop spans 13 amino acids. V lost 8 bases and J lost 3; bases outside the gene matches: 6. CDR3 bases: TGTGCCGGCCGACAGGGGGCGGACTATGGCTACACCTTC. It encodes CAGRQGADYGYTF.

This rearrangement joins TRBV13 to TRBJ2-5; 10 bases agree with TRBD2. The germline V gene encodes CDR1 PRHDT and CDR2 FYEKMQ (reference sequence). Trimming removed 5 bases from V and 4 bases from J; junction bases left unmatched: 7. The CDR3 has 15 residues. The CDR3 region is CASSHPSGGGETQYF. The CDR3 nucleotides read TGTGCCAGCAGCCACCCTAGCGGGGGCGGAGAGACCCAGTACTTC.

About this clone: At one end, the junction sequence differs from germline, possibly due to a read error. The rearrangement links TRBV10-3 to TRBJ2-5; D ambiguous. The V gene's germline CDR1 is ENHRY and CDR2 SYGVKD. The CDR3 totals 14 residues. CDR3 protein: CAISESWLTETQYF. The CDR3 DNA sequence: TGTGCCATCAGCGAGTCATGGCTCACAGAGACCCAGTACTTC.

Here the CDR3 reads CASSLAGRVGSYEQYF. Here the CDR3 DNA reads TGTGCCAGCAGCTTAGCGGGGAGGGTCGGCTCCTACGAGCAGTACTTC. The V and J genes are TRBV7-6 and TRBJ2-5, with 7 bases lining up with TRBD2. The DNA matches TRBJ2-7 better at its end, which makes the J call doubtful. The CDR3 has 16 residues. Germline-derived CDR1 and CDR2 are SGHVS and FNYEAQ.

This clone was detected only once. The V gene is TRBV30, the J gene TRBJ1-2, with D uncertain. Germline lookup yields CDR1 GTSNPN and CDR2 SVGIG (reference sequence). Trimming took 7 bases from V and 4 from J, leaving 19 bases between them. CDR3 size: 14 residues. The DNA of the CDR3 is TGTGCCTTTAAATCGGAGAGCCCGTCCTATGGCTACACCTTC. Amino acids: CAFKSESPSYGYTF.

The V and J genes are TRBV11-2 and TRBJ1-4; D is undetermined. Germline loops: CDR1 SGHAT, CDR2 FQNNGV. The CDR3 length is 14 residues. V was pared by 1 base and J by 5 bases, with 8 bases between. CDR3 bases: TGTGCCAGCAGCTTAGTTAGCCCCAATGAAAAACTGTTTTTT. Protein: CASSLVSPNEKLFF.

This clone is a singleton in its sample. CDR3 residues: CASSLRNRGMTETQYF. DNA of the CDR3: TGTGCCAGCAGCTTAAGGAATAGGGGCATGACGGAGACCCAGTACTTC. This sequence joins TRBV7-9 and TRBJ2-5, with D possibly matching TRBD1 (5 bases). V lost 2 bases to trimming and J lost 5 bases, with 18 bases between them. Germline assignment: CDR1 SEHNR and CDR2 FQNEAQ (reference sequence). The CDR3 is 16 amino acids.

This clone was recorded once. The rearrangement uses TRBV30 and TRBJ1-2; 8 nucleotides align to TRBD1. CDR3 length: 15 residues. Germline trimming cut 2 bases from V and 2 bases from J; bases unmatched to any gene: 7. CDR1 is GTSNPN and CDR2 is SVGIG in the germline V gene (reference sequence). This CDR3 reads CAWSTRDRWNYGYTF. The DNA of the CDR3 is TGTGCCTGGAGTACCCGGGACAGGTGGAACTATGGCTACACCTTC.

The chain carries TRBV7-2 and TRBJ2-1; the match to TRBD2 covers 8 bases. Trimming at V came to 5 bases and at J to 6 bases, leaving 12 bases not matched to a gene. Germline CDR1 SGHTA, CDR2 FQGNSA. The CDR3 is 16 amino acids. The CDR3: CASSIGAAGGGNEQFF. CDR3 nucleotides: TGTGCCAGCAGCATAGGGGCTGCCGGGGGGGGCAATGAGCAGTTCTTC.

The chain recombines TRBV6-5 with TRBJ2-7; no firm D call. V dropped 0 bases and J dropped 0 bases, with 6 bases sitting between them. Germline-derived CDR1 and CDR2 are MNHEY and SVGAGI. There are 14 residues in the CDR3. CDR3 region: CASSYSWSSYEQYF. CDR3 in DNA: TGTGCCAGCAGTTACTCTTGGAGCTCCTACGAGCAGTACTTC.

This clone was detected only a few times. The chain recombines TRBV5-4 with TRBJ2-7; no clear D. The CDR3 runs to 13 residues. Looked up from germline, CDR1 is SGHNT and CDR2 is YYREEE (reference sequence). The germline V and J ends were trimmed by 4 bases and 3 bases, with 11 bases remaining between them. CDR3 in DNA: TGTGCCAGCAGCAGGCCCCCAGGCTACGAGCAGTACTTC. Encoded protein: CASSRPPGYEQYF.

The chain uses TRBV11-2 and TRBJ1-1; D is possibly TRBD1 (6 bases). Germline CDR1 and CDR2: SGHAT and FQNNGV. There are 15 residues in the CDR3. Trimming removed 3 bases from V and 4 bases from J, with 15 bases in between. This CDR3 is CASSFLGPGVTEAFF. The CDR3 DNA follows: TGTGCCAGCAGCTTTCTCGGGCCAGGGGTCACTGAAGCTTTCTTT. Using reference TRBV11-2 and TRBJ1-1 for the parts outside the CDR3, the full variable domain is EAGVAQSPRYKIIEKRQSVAFWCNPISGHATLYWYQQILGQGPKLLIQFQNNGVVDDSQLPKDRFSAERLKGVDSTLKIQPAKLEDSAVYLCASSFLGPGVTEAFFGQGTRLTVV.

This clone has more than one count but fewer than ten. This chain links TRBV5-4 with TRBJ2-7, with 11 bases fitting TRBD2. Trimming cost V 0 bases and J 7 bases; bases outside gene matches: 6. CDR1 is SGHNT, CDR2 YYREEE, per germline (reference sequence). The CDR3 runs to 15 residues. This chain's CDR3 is CASSLALAGGGEQYF. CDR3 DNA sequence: TGTGCCAGCAGCTTGGCGCTAGCGGGGGGAGGGGAGCAGTACTTC.

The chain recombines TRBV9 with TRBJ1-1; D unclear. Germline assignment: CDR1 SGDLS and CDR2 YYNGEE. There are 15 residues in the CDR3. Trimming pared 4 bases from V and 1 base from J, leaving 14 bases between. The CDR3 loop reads CASSTRSSGNTEAFF. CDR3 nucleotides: TGTGCCAGCAGCACCCGTAGTAGCGGGAACACTGAAGCTTTCTTT.

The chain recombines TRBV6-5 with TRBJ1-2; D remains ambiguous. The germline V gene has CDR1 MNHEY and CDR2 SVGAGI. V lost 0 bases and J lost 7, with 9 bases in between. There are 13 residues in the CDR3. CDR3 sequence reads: CASSYSPRIGYTF. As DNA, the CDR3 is TGTGCCAGCAGTTACTCCCCCAGGATTGGCTACACCTTC.